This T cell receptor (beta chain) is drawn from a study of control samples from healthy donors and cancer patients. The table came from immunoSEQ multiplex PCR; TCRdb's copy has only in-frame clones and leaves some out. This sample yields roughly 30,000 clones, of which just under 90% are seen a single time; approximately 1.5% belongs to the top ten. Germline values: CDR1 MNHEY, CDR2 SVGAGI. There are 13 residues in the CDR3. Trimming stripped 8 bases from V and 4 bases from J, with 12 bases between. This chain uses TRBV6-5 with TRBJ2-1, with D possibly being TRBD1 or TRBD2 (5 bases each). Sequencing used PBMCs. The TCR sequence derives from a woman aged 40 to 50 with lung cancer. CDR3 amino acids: CASRLGAYNEQFF. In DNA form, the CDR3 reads TGTGCCAGCCGGCTCGGGGCTTACAATGAGCAGTTCTTC.